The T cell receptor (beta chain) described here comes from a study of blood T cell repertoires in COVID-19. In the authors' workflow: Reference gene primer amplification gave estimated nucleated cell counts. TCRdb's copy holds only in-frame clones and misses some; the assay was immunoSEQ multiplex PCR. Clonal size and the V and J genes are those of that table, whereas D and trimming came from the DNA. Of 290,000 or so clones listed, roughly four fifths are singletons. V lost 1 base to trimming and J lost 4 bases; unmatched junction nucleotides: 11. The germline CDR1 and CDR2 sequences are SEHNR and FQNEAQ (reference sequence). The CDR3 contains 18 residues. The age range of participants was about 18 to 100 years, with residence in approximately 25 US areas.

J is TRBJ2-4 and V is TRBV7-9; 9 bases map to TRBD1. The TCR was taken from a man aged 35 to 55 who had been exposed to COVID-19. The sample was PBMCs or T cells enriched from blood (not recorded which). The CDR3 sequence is CASSLVGGQGSKKNIQYF. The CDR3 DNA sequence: TGTGCCAGCAGCTTAGTCGGTGGACAGGGGAGTAAGAAAAACATTCAGTACTTC.